This TCR beta chain was sequenced during a study of blood T cell repertoires in COVID-19. V lost 3 bases and J lost 4; bases outside the gene matches: 11. This CDR3 is 18 amino acids long. Germline values: CDR1 MGHRA, CDR2 YSYEKL. The sample holds one count of this clone. Using immunoSEQ multiplex PCR, the repertoire was profiled, and TCRdb retains in-frame clones only, with some absent. The sample shows 250,000 to 400,000 clones, around 90% of them seen only once. The material sequenced was PBMCs or T cells enriched from blood (not recorded which). The chain uses TRBV4-1 and TRBJ1-6; 8 bases match TRBD1. The receptor comes from a man aged 60 to 69 who had recovered from COVID-19. This chain's CDR3 is CASSQTGGQGLYNSPLHF. The DNA of the CDR3 is TGCGCCAGCAGCCAGACGGGTGGACAGGGATTATATAATTCACCCCTCCACTTT.